The 3 T cell receptor beta chains given below trace back to one sample, sequenced in a study of CD8+ T cells in alopecia areata. RNA extraction was followed by reverse transcription into cDNA, which acted as the sequencing template. TCRdb's table, derived via immunoSEQ multiplex PCR, lists solely in-frame clones and lacks some. This sample has 65,000 to 75,000 clones, with around half found just once. The specimen comprised CD8+ T cells sorted from blood, sampled at week 0. The receptor set was obtained from a human donor with alopecia areata.

Concerning this clone itself: An end of the junction does not agree with germline; a read error may underlie this. Distinct nucleotide sequences in the sample also encode this CDR3. The gene calls are TRBV6-5 and TRBJ2-5, with D uncertain. Germline V lookup: CDR1 MNHEY, CDR2 SVGAGI. CDR3 length equals 12 residues. The CDR3 DNA sequence: TGTGCAAGCACACAGCTCGGAGAGACCCAGTACTTC. This translates into CASTQLGETQYF.

V and J are TRBV28 and TRBJ2-1; D uncertain. The CDR3 is made up of 13 amino acids. CDR1 MDHEN and CDR2 SYDVKM come from the germline V gene. The V and J ends lost 4 bases and 4 bases respectively, with 8 bases between them. CDR3 sequence: CASSSTEYNEQFF. In nucleotides, the CDR3 is TGTGCCAGCAGTTCTACGGAGTACAATGAGCAGTTCTTC.

This clone was found a few times. This sequence joins TRBV25-1 and TRBJ1-5; D gene uncertain. Germline values: CDR1 MGHDK, CDR2 SYGVNS. Trimming shortened V by 3 bases and J by 5 bases, and 11 bases separated the two germline ends. This CDR3 has 14 amino acids. DNA for the CDR3: TGTGCCAGCAGTGAGGCTTGGGGATATCAGCCCCAGCATTTT. Translated, it gives CASSEAWGYQPQHF.